The 14 T cell receptor beta chains below all came from one sample that was sequenced in a study of regulatory T cells in long-lasting Graves disease. iRepertoire HTBI primers and Arm-PCR of CDR3 regions built TCR beta libraries. TCRdb reprocessed the multiplex PCR reads with MiXCR, giving one entry per CDR3 protein. Among 550,000 to 600,000 distinct CDR3 sequences listed, roughly 16% were seen once. Stated time point: newly diagnosed GD, antithyroid drugs for less than 3 months. TCR sequences were obtained from RNA taken from PBMCs. The same sample was also studied in work on T cells in Graves' hyperthyroidism and ophthalmopathy.

The source material was peripheral blood mononuclear cells (PBMCs), sampled at new diagnosis, from a patient treated with antithyroid drugs. These receptors came from a man aged 18 to 29 with Graves disease.

This clonotype was picked up many times. The genes are TRBV12-5 and TRBJ2-1; no reliable D call. V lost 7 bases to trimming and J lost 4 bases, with 17 bases between them. The CDR3 consists of 15 residues. Germline V CDR1 and CDR2: LGHNT, FRNRAP. This CDR3 reads CASASSALPYNEQFF. CDR3 sequence (DNA): TGTGCTAGTGCCTCCAGTGCGCTACCTTACAATGAGCAGTTCTTC.

V and J are TRBV20-1 and TRBJ1-5; D is undetermined. The CDR3 is 12 amino acids. Germline V CDR1 and CDR2: DFQATT, SNEGSKA (reference sequence). The V end lost 4 bases, the J end lost 4 bases, and 8 bases lay between the germline ends. The CDR3: CSATGPNQPQHF. In DNA, the CDR3 is TGCAGTGCTACAGGACCTAATCAGCCCCAGCATTTT.

In this sample, this clonotype turned up many times. This chain links TRBV11-2 with TRBJ2-7; 7 positions match TRBD1. Germline CDR1 SGHAT, CDR2 FQNNGV. With 6 bases clipped from V and 0 bases from J, the junction kept 8 bases outside the gene matches. The CDR3 runs 15 residues. Here the CDR3 reads CASSSPGQYSYEQYF. CDR3 DNA sequence: TGTGCCAGCAGTTCCCCGGGACAGTACTCCTACGAGCAGTACTTC.

This clonotype came up many times. V and J are TRBV7-3 and TRBJ2-2; D is uncertain. Germline V gene lookup returns CDR1 SGHTA and CDR2 FQGTGA. V lost 0 bases and J 0 bases, leaving 2 bases between the germline ends. The CDR3 loop spans 14 amino acids. The CDR3 DNA follows: TGTGCCAGCAGCTTAACGGCGAACACCGGGGAGCTGTTTTTT. Encoded protein: CASSLTANTGELFF.

The V and J genes are TRBV10-3 and TRBJ1-6; no clear D gene. Germline values: CDR1 ENHRY, CDR2 SYGVKD. V was clipped by 0 bases and J by 7 bases, with 10 bases between them. The CDR3 runs 15 residues. CDR3 nucleotide sequence: TGTGCCATCAGTGAGTCGGCAATTAAGAATTCACCCCTCCACTTT. This encodes CAISESAIKNSPLHF.

The chain couples TRBV20-1 to TRBJ1-2; TRBD1 agrees at 10 bases. This CDR3 comprises 15 residues. Per the germline V gene, CDR1 is DFQATT and CDR2 is SNEGSKA (reference sequence). V lost 3 bases and J lost 2; bases outside the gene matches: 6. For the CDR3, the DNA is TGCAGTGCTAGCGATTGGACAGGGGGGAACTATGGCTACACCTTC. This encodes CSASDWTGGNYGYTF.

Ten or more counts support this clonotype. V gene TRBV27 combines with J gene TRBJ2-1; no clear D gene. Germline lookup yields CDR1 MNHEY and CDR2 SMNVEV (reference sequence). V gave up 5 bases and J gave up 0 bases, with 14 bases separating them. This CDR3 is built from 16 residues. CDR3 protein: CASSKDPLSSYNEQFF. In DNA, the CDR3 is TGTGCCAGCAGTAAGGATCCTTTGAGCTCCTACAATGAGCAGTTCTTC.

The gene calls are TRBV6-4 and TRBJ2-1, with 10 bases matching TRBD2. The germline CDR1 and CDR2 sequences are MRHNA and SNTAGT. This CDR3 is 16 amino acids long. The ends lost 2 bases at V and 8 bases at J; junction bases unmatched: 9. The CDR3: CASSDSPSGSLDEQFF. The CDR3 DNA sequence: TGTGCCAGCAGTGACAGCCCTAGCGGGAGTTTAGATGAGCAGTTCTTC.

This clonotype came up a few times. The genes are TRBV19 and TRBJ2-1; either TRBD1 or TRBD2 may fit D (5 bases each). This CDR3 contains 12 residues. Germline V gives CDR1 LNHDA, CDR2 SQIVND (reference sequence). V lost 10 bases to trimming and J lost 2 bases, with 9 bases between them. The chain's CDR3 is CATGLPYNEQFF. DNA of the CDR3: TGTGCCACGGGGCTTCCCTACAATGAGCAGTTCTTC.

In its sample, this clonotype was seen many times. The chain has TRBV11-2 and TRBJ2-4, with 10 bases matching TRBD1. Per the germline V gene, CDR1 is SGHAT and CDR2 is FQNNGV. CDR3 length equals 19 residues. Trimming cost V 5 bases and J 1 base; bases outside gene matches: 14. CDR3 DNA: TGTGCCAGCAGCACGGGACAGGGGCCCGGTGGATTGGCCAAAAACATTCAGTACTTC. Its translation: CASSTGQGPGGLAKNIQYF.

About this clonotype: A single base separates this from a much larger clone, so it may be a read error. This chain joins TRBV13 and TRBJ2-5; the D gene is possibly TRBD1 (6 bases). This CDR3 spans 19 amino acids. The V gene's germline CDR1 is PRHDT and CDR2 FYEKMQ (reference sequence). Deletions cut 4 bases from V and 1 base from J, with 25 bases between. The CDR3 here is CASSSLNYESGALQETQYF. The CDR3 coding sequence is TGTGCCAGCAGCTCCCTAAATTACGAGTCAGGGGCCCTCCAAGAGACCCAGTACTTC.

This clonotype was detected ten times or more. The V call is TRBV2, the J call TRBJ2-3; 12 positions match TRBD2. Losses at the gene ends were 11 bases for V and 4 bases for J; bases not matched to a gene: 7. CDR1 is SNHLY, CDR2 FYNNEI, per germline. The length of the CDR3 is 14 residues. CDR3 protein: CAQTSGSFPDTQYF. The CDR3 coding sequence is TGTGCCCAGACTAGCGGGAGCTTTCCAGATACGCAGTATTTT. The full variable domain, rest sourced from reference TRBV2 and TRBJ2-3, is EPEVTQTPSHQVTQMGQEVILRCVPISNHLYFYWYRQILGQKVEFLVSFYNNEISEKSEIFDDQFSVERPDGSNFTLKIRSTKLEDSAMYFCAQTSGSFPDTQYFGPGTRLTVL.

Notes on this clonotype: It may be a read error: a sequence one base away is much more abundant. CDR3: CASTGQLSSGYTF. In nucleotides, the CDR3 is TGTGCCAGCACCGGACAGCTCAGCTCTGGCTACACCTTC. The chain links TRBV2 to TRBJ1-2, with D maybe TRBD1 (6 bases). V dropped 7 bases and J dropped 7 bases, with 16 bases sitting between them. The germline gives CDR1 SNHLY, CDR2 FYNNEI. This CDR3 contains 13 residues.

This clonotype was found many times. The rearrangement joins TRBV20-1 to TRBJ2-7; D call uncertain. The CDR3 covers 13 residues. Germline CDR1 reads DFQATT; CDR2 reads SNEGSKA (reference sequence). Trimming stripped 8 bases from V and 4 bases from J, with 18 bases between. The CDR3: CSYALIESYEQYF. CDR3 nucleotides: TGCAGTTATGCCCTGATCGAGAGTTACGAGCAGTACTTC.